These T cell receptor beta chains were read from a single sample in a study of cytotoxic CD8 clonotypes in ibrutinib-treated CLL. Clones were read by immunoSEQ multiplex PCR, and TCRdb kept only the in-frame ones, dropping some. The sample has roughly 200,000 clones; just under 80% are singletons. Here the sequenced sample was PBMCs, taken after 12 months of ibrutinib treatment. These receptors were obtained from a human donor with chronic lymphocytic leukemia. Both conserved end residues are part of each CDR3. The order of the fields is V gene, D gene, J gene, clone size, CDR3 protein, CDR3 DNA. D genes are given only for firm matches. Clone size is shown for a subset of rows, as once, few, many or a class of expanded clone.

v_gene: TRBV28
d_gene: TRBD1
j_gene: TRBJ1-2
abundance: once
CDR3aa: CASRSGGTNYGYTF
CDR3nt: TGTGCCAGCAGGTCAGGGGGTACAAACTATGGCTACACCTTC

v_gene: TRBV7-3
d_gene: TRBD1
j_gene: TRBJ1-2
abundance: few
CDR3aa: CASSPGQGGGGYTF
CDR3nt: TGTGCCAGCAGCCCGGGACAGGGGGGTGGTGGCTACACCTTC

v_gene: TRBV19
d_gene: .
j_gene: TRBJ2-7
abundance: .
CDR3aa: CASSMAGGTPSYEQYF
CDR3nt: TGTGCCAGTAGTATGGCAGGGGGGACTCCGTCCTACGAGCAGTACTTC

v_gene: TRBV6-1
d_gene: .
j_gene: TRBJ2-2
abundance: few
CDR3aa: CASSVQLNTGELFF
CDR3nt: TGTGCCAGCAGTGTACAGCTCAACACCGGGGAGCTGTTTTTT

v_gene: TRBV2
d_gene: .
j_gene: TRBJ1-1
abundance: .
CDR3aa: CASSLQGNTEAFF
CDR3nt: TGTGCCAGCAGCTTACAGGGAAACACTGAAGCTTTCTTT

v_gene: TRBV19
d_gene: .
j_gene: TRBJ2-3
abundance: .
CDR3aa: CASMPIDRGTDTQYF
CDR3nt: TGTGCCAGTATGCCCATAGATCGGGGCACAGATACGCAGTATTTT

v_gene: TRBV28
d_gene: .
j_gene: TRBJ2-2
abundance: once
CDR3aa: CASSSTRIRKNTGELFF
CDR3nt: TGTGCCAGCAGTTCGACCCGGATACGGAAGAACACCGGGGAGCTGTTTTTT

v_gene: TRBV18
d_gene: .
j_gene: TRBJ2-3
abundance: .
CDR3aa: CASSDGSTDTQYF
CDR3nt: TGTGCCAGCTCCGACGGGTCCACAGATACGCAGTATTTT

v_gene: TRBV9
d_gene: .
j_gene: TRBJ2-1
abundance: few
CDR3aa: CASSVGGGASYNEQFF
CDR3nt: TGTGCCAGCAGCGTAGGTGGGGGAGCCTCCTACAATGAGCAGTTCTTC

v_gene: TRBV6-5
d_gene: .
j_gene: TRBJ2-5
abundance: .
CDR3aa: CASSLGGYQETQYF
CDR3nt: TGTGCCAGCAGCCTCGGTGGGTATCAAGAGACCCAGTACTTC

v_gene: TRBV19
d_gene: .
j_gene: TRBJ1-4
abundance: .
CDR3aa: CASSARENEKLFF
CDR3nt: TGTGCCAGTAGTGCCAGGGAGAATGAAAAACTGTTTTTT

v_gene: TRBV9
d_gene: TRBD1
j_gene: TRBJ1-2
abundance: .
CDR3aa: CASSSTGGYGYTF
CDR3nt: TGTGCCAGCAGCTCTACAGGGGGCTATGGCTACACCTTC

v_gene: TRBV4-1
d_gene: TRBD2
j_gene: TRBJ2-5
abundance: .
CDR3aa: CASSRKTSGEETQYF
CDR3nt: TGCGCCAGCAGCCGAAAAACTAGCGGAGAAGAGACCCAGTACTTC

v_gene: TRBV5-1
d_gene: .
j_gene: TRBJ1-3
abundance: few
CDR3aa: CASSPGGRGNTIYF
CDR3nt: TGCGCCAGCAGCCCGGGGGGACGGGGAAACACCATATATTTT

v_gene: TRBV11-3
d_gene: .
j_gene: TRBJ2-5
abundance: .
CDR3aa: CASSLTPGEETQYF
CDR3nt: TGTGCCAGCAGCTTAACCCCGGGGGAAGAGACCCAGTACTTC

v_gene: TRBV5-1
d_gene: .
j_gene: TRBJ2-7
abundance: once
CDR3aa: CASSLFDSTYEQYF
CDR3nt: TGCGCCAGCAGCTTGTTCGACAGTACCTACGAGCAGTACTTC

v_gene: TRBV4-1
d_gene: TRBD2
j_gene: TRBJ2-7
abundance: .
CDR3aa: CASSLYPPGTSGGRFYEQYF
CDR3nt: TGCGCCAGCAGCCTGTACCCTCCCGGGACTAGCGGGGGCCGTTTCTACGAGCAGTACTTC

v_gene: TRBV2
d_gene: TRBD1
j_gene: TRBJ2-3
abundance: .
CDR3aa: CASSGTGAGDTQYF
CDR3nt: TGTGCCAGCAGTGGTACAGGGGCTGGGGATACGCAGTATTTT

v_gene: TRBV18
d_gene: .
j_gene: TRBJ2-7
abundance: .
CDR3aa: CASSRGDPRPEQYF
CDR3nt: TGTGCCAGCTCACGAGGAGACCCTCGCCCCGAGCAGTACTTC

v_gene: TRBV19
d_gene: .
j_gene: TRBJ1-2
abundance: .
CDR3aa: CASTQGNYGYTF
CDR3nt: TGTGCCAGTACTCAGGGGAACTATGGCTACACCTTC

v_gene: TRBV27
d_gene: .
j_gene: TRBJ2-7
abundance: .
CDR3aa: CASSSLGGRYEQYF
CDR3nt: TGTGCCAGCAGTTCCCTGGGGGGGCGTTACGAGCAGTACTTC

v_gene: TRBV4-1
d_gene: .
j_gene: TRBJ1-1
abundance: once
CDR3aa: CASSGEAGSGTEAFF
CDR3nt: TGCGCCAGCAGCGGCGAAGCAGGGAGTGGAACTGAAGCTTTCTTT

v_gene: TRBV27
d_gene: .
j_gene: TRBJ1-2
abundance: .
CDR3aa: CASSFTGNYGYTF
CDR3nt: TGTGCCAGCAGTTTCACCGGGAACTATGGCTACACCTTC

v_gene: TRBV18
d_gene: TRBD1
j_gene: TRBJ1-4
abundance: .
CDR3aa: CASSPLGQGEKLFF
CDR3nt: TGTGCCAGCTCACCATTGGGACAGGGTGAAAAACTGTTTTTT

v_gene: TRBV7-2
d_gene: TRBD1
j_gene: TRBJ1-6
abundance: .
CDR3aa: CASSVDRGRVNSPLHF
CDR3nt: TGTGCCAGCAGCGTCGACAGGGGGCGAGTCAATTCACCCCTCCACTTT

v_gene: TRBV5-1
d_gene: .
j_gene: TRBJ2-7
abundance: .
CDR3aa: CASSLQGGYEQYF
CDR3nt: TGCGCCAGCAGCTTGCAAGGGGGCTACGAGCAGTACTTC

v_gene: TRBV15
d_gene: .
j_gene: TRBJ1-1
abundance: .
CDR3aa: CATSPEGSGAAFF
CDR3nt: TGTGCCACCAGCCCTGAGGGATCGGGAGCGGCTTTCTTT

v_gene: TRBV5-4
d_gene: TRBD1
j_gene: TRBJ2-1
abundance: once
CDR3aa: CATYPLGTGVNEQFF
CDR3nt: TGTGCCACCTACCCCCTCGGGACAGGGGTGAATGAGCAGTTCTTC

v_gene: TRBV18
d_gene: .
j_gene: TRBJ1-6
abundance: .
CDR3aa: CASSPEEAVLQPPLHF
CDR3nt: TGTGCCAGCTCACCAGAGGAGGCGGTTCTCCAGCCACCCCTCCACTTT

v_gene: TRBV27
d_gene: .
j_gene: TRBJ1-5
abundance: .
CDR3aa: CATAQGGSNQPQHF
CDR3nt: TGTGCCACCGCACAGGGCGGGAGCAATCAGCCCCAGCATTTT

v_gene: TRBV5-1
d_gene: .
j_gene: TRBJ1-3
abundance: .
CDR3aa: CASSLGITSGNTIYF
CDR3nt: TGCGCCAGCAGCTTAGGGATAACCTCTGGAAACACCATATATTTT

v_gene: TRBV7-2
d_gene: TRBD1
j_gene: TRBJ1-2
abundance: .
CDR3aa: CASSSWDSEGYTF
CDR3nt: TGTGCCAGCAGCTCATGGGACAGCGAAGGCTACACCTTC

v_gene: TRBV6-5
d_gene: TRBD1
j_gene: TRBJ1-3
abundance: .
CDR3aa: CASTPRQGSGNTIYF
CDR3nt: TGTGCCAGCACTCCCAGACAGGGGTCAGGAAACACCATATATTTT

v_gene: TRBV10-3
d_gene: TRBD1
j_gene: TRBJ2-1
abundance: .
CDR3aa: CAIEIPGQGVAEQFF
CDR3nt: TGTGCCATCGAAATCCCGGGACAGGGGGTAGCTGAGCAGTTCTTC

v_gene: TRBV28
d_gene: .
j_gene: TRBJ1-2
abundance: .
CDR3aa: CASSLGTFTLYGYTF
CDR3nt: TGTGCCAGCAGTTTGGGGACTTTTACCCTGTATGGCTACACCTTC

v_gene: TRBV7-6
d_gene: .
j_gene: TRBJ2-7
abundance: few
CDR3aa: CASSSGQSYEQYF
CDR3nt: TGTGCCAGCAGCTCCGGACAGAGCTACGAGCAGTACTTC

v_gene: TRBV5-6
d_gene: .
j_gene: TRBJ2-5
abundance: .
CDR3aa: CASSWMDKETQYF
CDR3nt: TGTGCCAGCAGCTGGATGGACAAAGAGACCCAGTACTTC

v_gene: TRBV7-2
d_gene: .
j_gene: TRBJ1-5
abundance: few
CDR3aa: CASSREQQPQHF
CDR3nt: TGTGCCAGCAGCCGGGAGCAGCAGCCCCAGCATTTT

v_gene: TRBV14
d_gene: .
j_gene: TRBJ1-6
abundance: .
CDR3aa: CASSPLQGTYNSPLHF
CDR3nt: TGTGCCAGCAGCCCCCTACAGGGAACCTATAATTCACCCCTCCACTTT

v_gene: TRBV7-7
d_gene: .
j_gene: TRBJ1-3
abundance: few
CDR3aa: CASSSGKRRRRNTIYF
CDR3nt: TGTGCTAGCAGCTCAGGGAAGCGCCGCCGTCGAAACACCATATATTTT

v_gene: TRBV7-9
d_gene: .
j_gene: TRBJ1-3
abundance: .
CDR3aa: CASSLAPGVSSGNTIYF
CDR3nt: TGTGCCAGCAGCTTAGCCCCCGGGGTTAGCTCTGGAAACACCATATATTTT

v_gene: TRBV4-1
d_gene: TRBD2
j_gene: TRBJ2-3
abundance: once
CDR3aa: CASSWAGVSDTQYF
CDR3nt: TGCGCCAGCAGTTGGGCGGGGGTGTCAGATACGCAGTATTTT

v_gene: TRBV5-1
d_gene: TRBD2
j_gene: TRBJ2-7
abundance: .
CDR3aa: CASSRAGGVYEQYF
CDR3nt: TGCGCCAGCAGCCGAGCGGGAGGGGTCTACGAGCAGTACTTC

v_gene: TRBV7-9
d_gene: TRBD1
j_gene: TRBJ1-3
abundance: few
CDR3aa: CASSFTGGSGNTIYF
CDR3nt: TGTGCCAGCAGCTTCACAGGGGGCTCTGGAAACACCATATATTTT

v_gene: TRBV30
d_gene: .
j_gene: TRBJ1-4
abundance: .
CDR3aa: CAWSVRGGPASATNEKLFF
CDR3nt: TGTGCCTGGAGTGTTAGGGGGGGACCCGCCTCTGCAACTAATGAAAAACTGTTTTTT

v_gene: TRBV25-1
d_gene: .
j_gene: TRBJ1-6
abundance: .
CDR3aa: CASSDQQGIGSYNSPLHF
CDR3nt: TGTGCCAGCAGTGACCAACAGGGAATTGGCTCCTATAATTCACCCCTCCACTTT

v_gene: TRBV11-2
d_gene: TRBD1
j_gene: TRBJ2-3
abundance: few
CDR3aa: CASSSGQGDTQYF
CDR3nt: TGTGCCAGCAGCTCAGGACAGGGAGATACGCAGTATTTT

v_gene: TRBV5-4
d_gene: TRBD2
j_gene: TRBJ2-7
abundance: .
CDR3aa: CASSYGLAGGLPYEQYF
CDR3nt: TGTGCCAGCAGCTACGGACTAGCGGGGGGCCTTCCCTACGAGCAGTACTTC

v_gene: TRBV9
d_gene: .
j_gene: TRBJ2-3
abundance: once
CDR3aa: CASSVGGPGWSDTQYF
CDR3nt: TGTGCCAGCAGCGTTGGGGGGCCTGGGTGGTCAGATACGCAGTATTTT

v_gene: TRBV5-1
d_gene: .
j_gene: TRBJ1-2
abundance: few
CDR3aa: CASSQDQLDGYTF
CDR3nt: TGCGCCAGCAGCCAGGACCAGTTGGACGGCTACACCTTC

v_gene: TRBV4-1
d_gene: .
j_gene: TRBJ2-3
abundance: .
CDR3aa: CASSQGLVADTQYF
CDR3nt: TGCGCCAGCAGCCAAGGTCTAGTTGCAGATACGCAGTATTTT

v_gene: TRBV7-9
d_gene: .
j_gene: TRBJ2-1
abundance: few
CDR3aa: CASSLAGGYNEQFF
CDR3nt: TGTGCCAGCAGCTTAGCGGGGGGATACAATGAGCAGTTCTTC

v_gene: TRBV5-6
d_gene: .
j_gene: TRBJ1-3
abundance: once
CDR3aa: CASSLGGVNTIYF
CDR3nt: TGTGCCAGCAGCTTGGGAGGGGTGAACACCATATATTTT